This T cell receptor beta chain originates from a study of low-dose radiotherapy and immunotherapy resistance in tumors. This clonotype occurred many times. Trimming stripped 3 bases from V and 0 bases from J, with 12 bases between. Germline CDR1 and CDR2: KGHSH and LQKENI. The CDR3 loop spans 15 amino acids. Regarding time point: after trial treatment. Treatment of the sample: LDRT plus nivolumab, ipilimumab, low-dose cyclophosphamide and aspirin (RACIN trial). Primers targeting TRAV and TRBV primed first-strand cDNA, covering alpha and beta chains. The authors ran around 20 PCR cycles to amplify TCRs with a constant-region primer and V-primer adapter. One entry per CDR3 protein, called by TCRdb with MiXCR from the reads. The table records just over 90,000 distinct CDR3 sequences, 20% to 25% of them present only once.

The gene calls are TRBV18 and TRBJ2-7, with D perhaps matching TRBD2 (6 bases). The source of this sequence is a female donor with ovarian cancer. Specimen: PBMCs, collected after low-dose radiotherapy plus immunotherapy. The CDR3 reads CASSPRNGGSYEQYF. The CDR3, as DNA: TGTGCCAGCTCACCCAGAAACGGGGGCTCCTACGAGCAGTACTTC. The entire variable domain, with the rest obtained from reference TRBV18 and TRBJ2-7, is as follows: NAGVMQNPRHLVRRRGQEARLRCSPMKGHSHVYWYRQLPEEGLKFMVYLQKENIIDESGMPKERFSAEFPKEGPSILRIQQVVRGDSAAYFCASSPRNGGSYEQYFGPGTRLTVT.